This T cell receptor (beta chain) was identified in a study of blood T cell repertoires in COVID-19. At the level of the study: Sources were T cells, B-cell-depleted T cells, or PBMCs; the material itself was cDNA or gDNA.

V was shortened by 0 bases and J by 15 bases, with 15 bases between the two germline ends. The germline CDR1 and CDR2 sequences are PRHDT and FYEKMQ (reference sequence). The CDR3 consists of 14 residues. Clones were sequenced by immunoSEQ multiplex PCR, and TCRdb holds only the in-frame ones, with some missing. The sample yields about 91,000 clones, 88% seen once. The clonotype comes from a woman older than 75 with active COVID-19. What was sequenced was peripheral blood. The chain couples TRBV13 to TRBJ2-6; D is ambiguous. The CDR3 DNA reads TGTGCCAGCAGCTTAGGTGATGGTGCGATAAGCCTGACTTTC. The encoded protein is CASSLGDGAISLTF.